This T cell receptor beta chain is drawn from a study of blood T cell repertoires in COVID-19. Overall study: The United States, Italy and Spain provided the acute and convalescent COVID-19 samples. In each case, the material was cDNA or gDNA derived from T cells, B-cell-depleted T cells, or PBMCs.

CDR1 is ENHRY and CDR2 is SYGVKD in the germline V gene. This CDR3 spans 14 amino acids. J was trimmed by 6 bases and V by 4 bases; bases with no gene match: 7. In the source study's methods: Scientists estimated how many nucleated cells there were by amplifying reference gene primers. Assay: immunoSEQ multiplex PCR; the TCRdb copy retains only in-frame clones and omits some. The V and J calls and clone size come from that table; D and trimming were worked out from the DNA. The table lists some 94,000 clones, approximately 90% of them singletons. Sequencing used peripheral blood. The clonotype was recovered from a human donor in a cohort sampled during active COVID-19. V gene TRBV10-3 combines with J gene TRBJ1-1, with 8 bases aligning to TRBD1. The CDR3 sequence: CAISVRTGSAEAFF. CDR3 in DNA: TGTGCCATCAGTGTCCGGACAGGGAGTGCTGAAGCTTTCTTT.